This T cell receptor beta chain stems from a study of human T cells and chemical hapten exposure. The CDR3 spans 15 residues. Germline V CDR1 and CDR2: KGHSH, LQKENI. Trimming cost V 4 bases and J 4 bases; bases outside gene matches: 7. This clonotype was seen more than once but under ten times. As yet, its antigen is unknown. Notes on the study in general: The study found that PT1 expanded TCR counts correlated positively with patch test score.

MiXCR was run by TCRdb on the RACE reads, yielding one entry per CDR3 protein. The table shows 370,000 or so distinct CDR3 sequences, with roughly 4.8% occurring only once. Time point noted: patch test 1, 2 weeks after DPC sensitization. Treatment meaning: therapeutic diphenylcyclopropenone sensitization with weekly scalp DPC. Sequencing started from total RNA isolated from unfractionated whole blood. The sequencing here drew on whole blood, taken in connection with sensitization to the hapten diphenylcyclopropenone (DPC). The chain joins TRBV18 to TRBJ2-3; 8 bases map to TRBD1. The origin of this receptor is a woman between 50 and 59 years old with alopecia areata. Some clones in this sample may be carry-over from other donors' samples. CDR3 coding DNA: TGTGCCAGCTCACTCACCCCAGGGGGCGCAGATACGCAGTATTTT. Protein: CASSLTPGGADTQYF.